The clone carrying this TCR beta chain appeared a single time. Its matching antigen is unknown. The sample originates from a study of siplizumab effects on memory and regulatory T cells. Assaying covered roughly 100,000 TCR templates per sample. The data were produced by immunoSEQ multiplex PCR, yet TCRdb's version contains in-frame clones alone and is incomplete. The sample has some 100,000 clones; roughly 96% are singletons. Sequencing of unstimulated naive, memory, effector memory and TEMRA subsets was performed in three donor pairs. Overall study results and limits: Significant reduction of alloreactive sequences traceable to unstimulated CD4+ memory cells was observed with siplizumab. Unstimulated subsets were the mapping target of only a minor fraction of alloreactive clones.

The clonotype comes from a human donor in good health. Sequencing was performed on naive CD4+ T cells sorted from blood.

CDR3 nucleotide sequence: TGCAGCGTTGAAGATCCGAAGGACCGCGAGCAGTACTTC. It encodes CSVEDPKDREQYF. The chain couples TRBV29-1 to TRBJ2-7; D not resolved. The CDR3 contains 13 residues. V was shortened by 0 bases and J by 6 bases, with 12 bases between the two germline ends. Germline loops: CDR1 SQVTM, CDR2 ANQGSEA.